What follows are 9 T cell receptor beta chains derived from one specimen sequenced in a study of cytomegalovirus exposure and HLA in healthy donors. In the PCR, 60 Vbeta and 13 Jbeta primers were used. Data came from immunoSEQ multiplex PCR; TCRdb stores just in-frame clones and leaves some out. This repertoire includes about 150,000 clones. Sample: PBMCs. The receptors derive from a woman aged 45 to 65 in good health and CMV-seronegative.

The chain employs TRBV6-5 and TRBJ1-5; the D gene is possibly TRBD1 (6 bases). CDR3 length: 15 residues. The V and J ends lost 5 bases and 6 bases respectively, with 17 bases between them. Per the germline V gene, CDR1 is MNHEY and CDR2 is SVGAGI. CDR3 in amino acids: CASSTGAGVSQPQHF. DNA for the CDR3: TGTGCCAGCAGTACGGGGGCGGGGGTGAGTCAGCCCCAGCATTTT.

This chain joins TRBV11-3 and TRBJ2-7; 9 bases map to TRBD1. With V trimmed by 1 base and J by 6 bases, 7 bases remained unmatched. This CDR3 is built from 15 residues. Germline V gene lookup returns CDR1 SGHNT and CDR2 YENEEA. CDR3 residues: CASSLGAGQGSEQYF. In nucleotides, the CDR3 is TGTGCCAGCAGCTTAGGAGCCGGACAGGGGTCCGAGCAGTACTTC.

The chain links TRBV14 to TRBJ1-2, with TRBD1 identical over 7 bases. V dropped 10 bases and J dropped 8; count of bases not matched to a gene: 7. This CDR3 spans 11 amino acids. Germline CDR1 reads SGHDN; CDR2 reads FVKESK. The chain's CDR3 is CATSSGGGYTF. CDR3 coding DNA: TGTGCCACTTCTTCAGGGGGAGGCTACACCTTC.

The rearrangement links TRBV10-3 to TRBJ1-1; 8 bases are shared with TRBD1. After removal of 7 bases from V and 11 bases from J, the junction contained 12 bases not matched to a gene. The length of the CDR3 is 13 residues. Germline V gives CDR1 ENHRY, CDR2 SYGVKD. CDR3 sequence (DNA): TGTGCCATCACCGGGACAGGAGGGGATGGGGCTTTCTTT. It specifies CAITGTGGDGAFF.

The chain uses TRBV4-2 and TRBJ2-3; D is perhaps TRBD2 (5 bases). The germline V gene has CDR1 LGHNA and CDR2 YNFKEQ. The V end was cut by 3 bases, the J end by 3 bases, with 10 bases between. The CDR3 consists of 14 residues. Here the CDR3 DNA reads TGTGCCAGCAGCCAGGCAGGAGGAACAGATACGCAGTATTTT. The encoded protein is CASSQAGGTDTQYF.

The CDR3 nucleotides read TGTGCCTGGAGTCTCGACTCCCTCTCCTACGAGCAGTACTTC. Residues: CAWSLDSLSYEQYF. J is TRBJ2-7 and V is TRBV30; unclear D gene. This CDR3 has 14 residues. Germline loops: CDR1 GTSNPN, CDR2 SVGIG (reference sequence). V was trimmed by 2 bases and J by 0 bases, leaving 11 bases between them.

This chain links TRBV5-1 with TRBJ2-7; 7 bases agree with TRBD2. CDR1 SGHRS and CDR2 YFSETQ come from the germline V gene. J was trimmed by 5 bases and V by 0 bases; bases with no gene match: 5. The CDR3 spans 14 residues. This chain's CDR3 is CASSLVAGEDEQYF. CDR3 nucleotide sequence: TGCGCCAGCAGCTTGGTTGCGGGAGAGGACGAGCAGTACTTC.

The V and J genes are TRBV7-2 and TRBJ2-7; a weak D match, TRBD2 (6 bases). V lost 4 bases and J 2 bases, leaving 12 bases between the germline ends. The V gene's germline CDR1 is SGHTA and CDR2 FQGNSA. The CDR3 spans 14 residues. Here the CDR3 reads CASSSLADTYEQYF. The CDR3 region has the DNA TGTGCCAGCAGCTCCTTAGCGGATACCTACGAGCAGTACTTC.

V usage is TRBV19 and J usage is TRBJ2-7; TRBD1 might be the D (6 bases). Germline values: CDR1 LNHDA, CDR2 SQIVND (reference sequence). V dropped 6 bases and J dropped 2 bases, with 14 bases sitting between them. The CDR3 is 14 amino acids. CDR3 sequence: CASSPGQLTYEQYF. DNA for the CDR3: TGTGCCAGTAGCCCCGGACAGCTTACCTACGAGCAGTACTTC.